This is a list of T cell receptor beta chains from one sample in a study of T cell responses to AZD1222 COVID-19 vaccine. Here immunoSEQ multiplex PCR was the method, and the copy in TCRdb shows in-frame clones only, minus some. The data contain approximately 170,000 clones, 85% to 95% of them singletons. Sample: peripheral blood, taken on day 0 of AZD1222 vaccination. These receptors all stem from an adult in good health. Each CDR3 is given with its conserved first and last residue. Each record gives: V gene, D gene, clone size, J gene, CDR3 protein, CDR3 DNA. D genes are given only for firm matches. Expanded clones get a size class; other rows say once, few or many, or leave the size out.

v_call: TRBV2; d_call: NA; clone_size: NA; j_call: TRBJ1-2; cdr3_aa: CASSVTGVSYGYTF; cdr3_nt: TGTGCCAGCAGTGTAACCGGGGTGAGCTATGGCTACACCTTC
v_call: TRBV30; d_call: NA; clone_size: NA; j_call: TRBJ2-7; cdr3_aa: CACLSSYEQYF; cdr3_nt: TGTGCCTGCCTTTCTTCCTACGAGCAGTACTTC
v_call: TRBV5-8; d_call: TRBD1; clone_size: NA; j_call: TRBJ2-3; cdr3_aa: CASSWGTGSERKQYF; cdr3_nt: TGTGCCAGCAGCTGGGGGACAGGGTCCGAGCGGAAGCAGTATTTT
v_call: TRBV6-2/TRBV6-3; d_call: NA; clone_size: NA; j_call: TRBJ2-7; cdr3_aa: CASSTQGGRGYEQYF; cdr3_nt: TGTGCCAGCAGTACCCAGGGGGGGAGAGGCTACGAGCAGTACTTC
v_call: TRBV6-5; d_call: TRBD1; clone_size: NA; j_call: TRBJ2-4; cdr3_aa: CAITGQGVNIQYF; cdr3_nt: TGTGCCATAACTGGACAGGGGGTAAACATTCAGTACTTC
v_call: TRBV2; d_call: NA; clone_size: NA; j_call: TRBJ1-3; cdr3_aa: CASSEMGPRTGNTIYF; cdr3_nt: TGTGCCAGCAGTGAAATGGGCCCACGAACTGGAAACACCATATATTTT
v_call: TRBV23-1; d_call: TRBD1; clone_size: NA; j_call: TRBJ2-2; cdr3_aa: CASSHWEQGCTGELFF; cdr3_nt: TGCGCCAGCAGTCATTGGGAACAGGGGTGCACCGGGGAGCTGTTTTTT
v_call: TRBV6-5; d_call: TRBD2; clone_size: NA; j_call: TRBJ2-7; cdr3_aa: CASLQRGRTYEQYF; cdr3_nt: TGTGCCAGCCTTCAGCGGGGGCGGACCTACGAGCAGTACTTC
v_call: TRBV5-1; d_call: NA; clone_size: NA; j_call: TRBJ1-6; cdr3_aa: CASSLNGGNSPLHF; cdr3_nt: TGCGCCAGCAGCTTGAACGGCGGTAATTCACCCCTCCACTTT
v_call: TRBV24-1; d_call: NA; clone_size: NA; j_call: TRBJ2-1; cdr3_aa: CATSDPGQQEQFF; cdr3_nt: TGTGCCACCAGTGATCCCGGACAGCAAGAGCAGTTCTTC
v_call: TRBV27; d_call: TRBD2; clone_size: NA; j_call: TRBJ2-1; cdr3_aa: CASSSPGLAGDVRLYNEQFF; cdr3_nt: TGTGCCAGCAGTTCACCCGGACTAGCGGGAGACGTTAGGCTTTACAATGAGCAGTTCTTC
v_call: TRBV10-3; d_call: TRBD2; clone_size: once; j_call: TRBJ2-1; cdr3_aa: CAISVLAGGEYNEQFF; cdr3_nt: TGTGCCATCAGTGTACTAGCGGGAGGCGAGTACAATGAGCAGTTCTTC
v_call: TRBV6-5; d_call: TRBD1; clone_size: NA; j_call: TRBJ1-5; cdr3_aa: CASNRQGGQPQHF; cdr3_nt: TGTGCCAGCAATCGACAGGGGGGCCAGCCCCAGCATTTT
v_call: TRBV6-1; d_call: NA; clone_size: NA; j_call: TRBJ1-2; cdr3_aa: CASSDQGYGYTF; cdr3_nt: TGTGCCAGCAGTGACCAGGGTTACGGCTACACCTTC
v_call: TRBV9; d_call: TRBD2; clone_size: NA; j_call: TRBJ2-1; cdr3_aa: CASSEAGASYNEQFF; cdr3_nt: TGTGCCAGCAGTGAAGCGGGAGCCTCCTACAATGAGCAGTTCTTC
v_call: TRBV5-1; d_call: TRBD2; clone_size: NA; j_call: TRBJ2-5; cdr3_aa: CASSLLAEETQYF; cdr3_nt: TGCGCCAGCAGCCTACTAGCGGAAGAGACCCAGTACTTC
v_call: TRBV2; d_call: NA; clone_size: NA; j_call: TRBJ1-1; cdr3_aa: CASSVSRGSEAFF; cdr3_nt: TGTGCCAGCAGTGTGTCGAGGGGTAGTGAAGCTTTCTTT
v_call: TRBV5-4; d_call: NA; clone_size: NA; j_call: TRBJ1-6; cdr3_aa: CASSPGPENSPLHF; cdr3_nt: TGTGCCAGCAGCCCCGGGCCGGAAAATTCACCCCTCCACTTT
v_call: TRBV5-1; d_call: TRBD1; clone_size: NA; j_call: TRBJ1-1; cdr3_aa: CASSSLLDRGPLGEAFF; cdr3_nt: TGCGCCAGCAGCTCCTTATTAGACAGGGGCCCGCTCGGTGAAGCTTTCTTT
v_call: TRBV30; d_call: NA; clone_size: NA; j_call: TRBJ2-7; cdr3_aa: CAWSVRGITYEQYF; cdr3_nt: TGTGCCTGGAGTGTCCGGGGGATAACCTACGAGCAGTACTTC
v_call: TRBV4-1; d_call: NA; clone_size: NA; j_call: TRBJ2-2; cdr3_aa: CASSQVPLSGELFF; cdr3_nt: TGCGCCAGCAGCCAAGTGCCCCTTTCCGGGGAGCTGTTTTTT
v_call: TRBV9; d_call: NA; clone_size: NA; j_call: TRBJ2-1; cdr3_aa: CASSGTGSQNEQFF; cdr3_nt: TGTGCCAGCAGCGGAACCGGGAGTCAGAATGAGCAGTTCTTC
v_call: TRBV28; d_call: TRBD1; clone_size: once; j_call: TRBJ2-7; cdr3_aa: CATLPRDREYEQYF; cdr3_nt: TGTGCCACCCTTCCCCGGGACAGGGAATACGAGCAGTACTTC
v_call: TRBV13; d_call: NA; clone_size: NA; j_call: TRBJ2-1; cdr3_aa: CASSLGLTEQFF; cdr3_nt: TGTGCCAGCAGCTTAGGCCTTACTGAGCAGTTCTTC
v_call: TRBV7-3; d_call: NA; clone_size: NA; j_call: TRBJ1-1; cdr3_aa: CASSSSGRAEAFF; cdr3_nt: TGTGCCAGCAGCTCCTCAGGGCGGGCTGAAGCTTTCTTT
v_call: TRBV19; d_call: TRBD2; clone_size: NA; j_call: TRBJ2-1; cdr3_aa: CASSTSGLAGSEQFF; cdr3_nt: TGTGCCAGTAGTACCTCGGGACTAGCGGGATCTGAGCAGTTCTTC
v_call: TRBV7-9; d_call: NA; clone_size: NA; j_call: TRBJ1-3; cdr3_aa: CASSSWTDSGNTIYF; cdr3_nt: TGTGCCAGCAGCTCCTGGACAGACTCTGGAAACACCATATATTTT
v_call: TRBV7-3; d_call: NA; clone_size: NA; j_call: TRBJ1-1; cdr3_aa: CASSLKGSGTEAFF; cdr3_nt: TGTGCCAGCAGCTTAAAGGGGAGTGGCACTGAAGCTTTCTTT
v_call: TRBV10-3; d_call: TRBD1; clone_size: NA; j_call: TRBJ2-7; cdr3_aa: CAIKPGQGRLEQYF; cdr3_nt: TGTGCCATCAAACCGGGACAGGGAAGGCTCGAGCAGTACTTC
v_call: TRBV24-1; d_call: NA; clone_size: NA; j_call: TRBJ2-5; cdr3_aa: CATRVGVLETQYF; cdr3_nt: TGTGCCACCAGAGTTGGGGTGTTGGAGACCCAGTACTTC
v_call: TRBV6-2/TRBV6-3; d_call: TRBD1; clone_size: few; j_call: TRBJ2-7; cdr3_aa: CASSFLTGGTYEQYF; cdr3_nt: TGTGCCAGCAGTTTTTTGACAGGGGGAACCTACGAGCAGTACTTC
v_call: TRBV4-1; d_call: TRBD1; clone_size: NA; j_call: TRBJ1-6; cdr3_aa: CASSQLGQGARSPLHF; cdr3_nt: TGCGCCAGCAGCCAGCTGGGACAGGGGGCGCGATCACCCCTCCACTTT
v_call: TRBV5-4; d_call: NA; clone_size: NA; j_call: TRBJ1-2; cdr3_aa: CATGNGLDYGYTF; cdr3_nt: TGTGCCACCGGCAACGGTTTAGACTATGGCTACACCTTC
v_call: TRBV19; d_call: NA; clone_size: NA; j_call: TRBJ1-1; cdr3_aa: CASRTSAMNTEAFF; cdr3_nt: TGTGCCAGTAGGACCTCCGCGATGAACACTGAAGCTTTCTTT
v_call: TRBV7-9; d_call: NA; clone_size: NA; j_call: TRBJ1-4; cdr3_aa: CASSSRSQSWSKLFF; cdr3_nt: TGTGCCAGCAGCTCCCGTTCCCAGTCGTGGTCAAAACTGTTTTTT
v_call: TRBV11-2; d_call: NA; clone_size: NA; j_call: TRBJ2-1; cdr3_aa: CASSSDPGVYNEQFF; cdr3_nt: TGTGCCAGCAGCTCGGATCCAGGGGTCTACAATGAGCAGTTCTTC
v_call: TRBV23-1; d_call: NA; clone_size: NA; j_call: TRBJ2-7; cdr3_aa: CASSQLNQGMVNEQYF; cdr3_nt: TGCGCCAGCAGTCAGTTGAACCAGGGTATGGTCAACGAGCAGTACTTC
v_call: TRBV5-1; d_call: NA; clone_size: NA; j_call: TRBJ1-1; cdr3_aa: CASKRGGAGDTEAFF; cdr3_nt: TGCGCCAGCAAAAGGGGGGGGGCCGGGGACACTGAAGCTTTCTTT
v_call: TRBV28; d_call: NA; clone_size: NA; j_call: TRBJ2-3; cdr3_aa: CASSSPSRTDTQYF; cdr3_nt: TGTGCCAGCAGTTCGCCCTCTCGCACAGATACGCAGTATTTT
v_call: TRBV2; d_call: NA; clone_size: NA; j_call: TRBJ2-1; cdr3_aa: CASSGDYNEQFF; cdr3_nt: TGTGCCAGCAGCGGGGACTACAATGAGCAGTTCTTC
v_call: TRBV4-1; d_call: TRBD2; clone_size: NA; j_call: TRBJ2-1; cdr3_aa: CASSPWGTSGSGEQFF; cdr3_nt: TGCGCCAGCAGCCCCTGGGGGACTAGCGGGAGTGGTGAGCAGTTCTTC
v_call: TRBV28; d_call: NA; clone_size: NA; j_call: TRBJ1-2; cdr3_aa: CASSQVSTERFDGYTF; cdr3_nt: TGTGCCAGCAGTCAGGTTTCGACAGAGAGGTTCGATGGCTACACCTTC
v_call: TRBV5-5; d_call: TRBD2; clone_size: NA; j_call: TRBJ2-1; cdr3_aa: CASSLDGTSEYNEQFF; cdr3_nt: TGTGCCAGCAGCTTGGATGGGACTAGCGAATACAATGAGCAGTTCTTC
v_call: TRBV6-5; d_call: NA; clone_size: NA; j_call: TRBJ2-1; cdr3_aa: CASSYRADSSNEQFF; cdr3_nt: TGTGCCAGCAGTTACCGGGCCGATAGCTCCAATGAGCAGTTCTTC
v_call: TRBV5-5; d_call: NA; clone_size: NA; j_call: TRBJ2-2; cdr3_aa: CASSWRGPNPGELFF; cdr3_nt: TGTGCCAGCAGCTGGAGGGGTCCGAACCCCGGGGAGCTGTTTTTT
v_call: TRBV6-6; d_call: TRBD1; clone_size: NA; j_call: TRBJ1-1; cdr3_aa: CASSLSFSGTANTEAFF; cdr3_nt: TGTGCCAGCAGTCTGAGCTTCTCCGGGACAGCGAACACTGAAGCTTTCTTT
v_call: TRBV15; d_call: NA; clone_size: NA; j_call: TRBJ2-7; cdr3_aa: CATSSRGGATYEQYF; cdr3_nt: TGTGCCACCAGCAGTCGGGGCGGGGCGACCTACGAGCAGTACTTC
v_call: TRBV2; d_call: NA; clone_size: once; j_call: TRBJ1-5; cdr3_aa: CASKAEGLSNQPQHF; cdr3_nt: TGTGCCAGCAAGGCGGAGGGCTTGAGCAATCAGCCCCAGCATTTT
v_call: TRBV5-1; d_call: NA; clone_size: NA; j_call: TRBJ1-1; cdr3_aa: CASSLVGGVNTEAFF; cdr3_nt: TGCGCCAGCAGCTTGGTGGGGGGCGTGAACACTGAAGCTTTCTTT
v_call: TRBV2; d_call: NA; clone_size: NA; j_call: TRBJ1-5; cdr3_aa: CASNRIEGNQPQHF; cdr3_nt: TGTGCCAGCAACAGGATCGAAGGCAATCAGCCCCAGCATTTT